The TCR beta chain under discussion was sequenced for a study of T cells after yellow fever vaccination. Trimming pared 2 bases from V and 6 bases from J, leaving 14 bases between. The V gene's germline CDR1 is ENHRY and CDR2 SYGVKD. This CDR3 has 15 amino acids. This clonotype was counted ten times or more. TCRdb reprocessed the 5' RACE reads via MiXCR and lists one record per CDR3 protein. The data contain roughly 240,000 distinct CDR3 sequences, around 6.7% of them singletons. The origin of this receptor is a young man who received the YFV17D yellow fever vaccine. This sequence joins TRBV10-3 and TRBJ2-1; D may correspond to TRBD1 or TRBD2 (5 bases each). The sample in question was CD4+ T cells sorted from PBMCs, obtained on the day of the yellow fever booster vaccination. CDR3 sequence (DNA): TGTGCCATCAGTGAGGGGTCAGGGAGTATCAATGAGCAGTTCTTC. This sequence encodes CAISEGSGSINEQFF.